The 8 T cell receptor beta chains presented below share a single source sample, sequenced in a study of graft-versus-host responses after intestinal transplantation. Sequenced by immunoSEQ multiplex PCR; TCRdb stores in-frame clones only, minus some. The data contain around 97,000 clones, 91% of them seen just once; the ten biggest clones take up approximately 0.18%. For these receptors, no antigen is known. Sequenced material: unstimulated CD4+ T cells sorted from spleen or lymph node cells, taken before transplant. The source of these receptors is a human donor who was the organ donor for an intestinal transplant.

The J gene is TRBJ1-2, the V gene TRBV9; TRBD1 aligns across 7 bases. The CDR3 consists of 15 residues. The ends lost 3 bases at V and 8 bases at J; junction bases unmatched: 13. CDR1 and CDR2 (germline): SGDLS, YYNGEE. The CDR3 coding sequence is TGTGCCAGCAGCGAACAGGGGTCCCCACTCGGGGGCTACACCTTC. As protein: CASSEQGSPLGGYTF. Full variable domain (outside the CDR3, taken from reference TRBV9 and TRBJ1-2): DSGVTQTPKHLITATGQRVTLRCSPRSGDLSVYWYQQSLDQGLQFLIQYYNGEERAKGNILERFSAQQFPDLHSELNLSSLELGDSALYFCASSEQGSPLGGYTFGSGTRLTVV.

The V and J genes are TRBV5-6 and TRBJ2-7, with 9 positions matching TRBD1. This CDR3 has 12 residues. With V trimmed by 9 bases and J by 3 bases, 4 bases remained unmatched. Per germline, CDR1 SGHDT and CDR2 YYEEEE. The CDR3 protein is CATGQGSYEQYF. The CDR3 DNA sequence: TGTGCCACCGGACAGGGGAGCTACGAGCAGTACTTC. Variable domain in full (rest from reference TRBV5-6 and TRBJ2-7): DAGVTQSPTHLIKTRGQQVTLRCSPKSGHDTVSWYQQALGQGPQFIFQYYEEEERQRGNFPDRFSGHQFPNYSSELNVNALLLGDSALYLCATGQGSYEQYFGPGTRLTVT.

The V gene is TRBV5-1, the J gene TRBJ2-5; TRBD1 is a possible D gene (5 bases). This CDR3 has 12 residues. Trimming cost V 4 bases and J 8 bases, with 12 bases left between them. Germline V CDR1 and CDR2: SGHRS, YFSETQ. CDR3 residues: CASSPTAETQYF. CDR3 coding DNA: TGCGCCAGCAGCCCGACAGCTGAAACCCAGTACTTC.

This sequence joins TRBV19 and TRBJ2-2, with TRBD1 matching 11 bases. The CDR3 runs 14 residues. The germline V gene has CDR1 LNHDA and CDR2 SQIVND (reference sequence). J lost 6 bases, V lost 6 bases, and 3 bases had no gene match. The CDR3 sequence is CASRDRGPAGELFF. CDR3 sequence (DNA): TGTGCCAGTAGGGACAGGGGGCCTGCCGGGGAGCTGTTTTTT. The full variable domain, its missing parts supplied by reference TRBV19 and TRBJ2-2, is DGGITQSPKYLFRKEGQNVTLSCEQNLNHDAMYWYRQDPGQGLRLIYYSQIVNDFQKGDIAEGYSVSREKKESFPLTVTSAQKNPTAFYLCASRDRGPAGELFFGEGSRLTVL.

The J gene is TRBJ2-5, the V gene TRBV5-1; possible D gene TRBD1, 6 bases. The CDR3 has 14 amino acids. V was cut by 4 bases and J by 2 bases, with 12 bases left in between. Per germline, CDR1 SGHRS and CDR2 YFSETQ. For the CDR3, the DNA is TGCGCCAGCAGCCCCGGGACACCTCAAGAGACCCAGTACTTC. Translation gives CASSPGTPQETQYF.

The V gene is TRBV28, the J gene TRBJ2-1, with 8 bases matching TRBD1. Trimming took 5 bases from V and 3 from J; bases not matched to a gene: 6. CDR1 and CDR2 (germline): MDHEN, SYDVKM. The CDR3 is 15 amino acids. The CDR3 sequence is CASSRTGTGYNEQFF. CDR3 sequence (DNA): TGTGCCAGCAGTCGGACCGGGACAGGCTACAATGAGCAGTTCTTC.

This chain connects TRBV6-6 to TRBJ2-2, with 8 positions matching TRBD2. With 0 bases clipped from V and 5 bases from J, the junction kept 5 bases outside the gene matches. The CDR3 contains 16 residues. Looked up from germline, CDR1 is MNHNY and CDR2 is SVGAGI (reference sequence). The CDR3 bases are TGTGCCAGCAGTTACTCGGGCGGGGGGATAACCGGGGAGCTGTTTTTT. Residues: CASSYSGGGITGELFF.

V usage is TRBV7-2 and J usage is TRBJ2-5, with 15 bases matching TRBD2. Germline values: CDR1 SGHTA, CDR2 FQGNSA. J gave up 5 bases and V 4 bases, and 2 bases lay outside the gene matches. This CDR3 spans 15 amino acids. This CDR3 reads CASSSGLAGGETQYF. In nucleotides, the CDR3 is TGTGCCAGCAGCTCTGGACTAGCGGGGGGGGAGACCCAGTACTTC.